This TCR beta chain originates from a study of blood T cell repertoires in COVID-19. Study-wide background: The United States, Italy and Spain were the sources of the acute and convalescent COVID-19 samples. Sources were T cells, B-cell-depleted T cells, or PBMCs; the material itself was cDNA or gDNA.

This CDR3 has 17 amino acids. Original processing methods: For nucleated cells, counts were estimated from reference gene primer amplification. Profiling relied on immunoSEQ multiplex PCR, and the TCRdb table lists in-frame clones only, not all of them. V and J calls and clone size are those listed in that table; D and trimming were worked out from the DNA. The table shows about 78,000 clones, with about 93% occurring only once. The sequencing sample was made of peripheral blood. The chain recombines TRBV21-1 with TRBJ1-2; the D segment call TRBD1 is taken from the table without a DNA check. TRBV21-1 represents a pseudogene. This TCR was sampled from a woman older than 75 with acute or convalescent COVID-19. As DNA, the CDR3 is TGTGCCAGCAGCAAATCGGATACACAGCTACTTAACTATGGCTACACCTTC. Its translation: CASSKSDTQLLNYGYTF.